These T cell receptor beta chains were read from a single sample in a study of beta chain features in type 1 diabetes. Clones were sequenced by immunoSEQ multiplex PCR, and TCRdb holds only the in-frame ones, with some missing. The sample records around 40,000 clones, approximately 70% being singletons. Material: Tregs from blood. These receptors came from a woman between 18 and 29 years old with type 1 diabetes. CDR3s leave out the opening cysteine and the closing phenylalanine or tryptophan. The D gene is left open where the match is weak.

14	.	TRBV5-5	ASSSILTGLGGTQY
13	.	TRBV6-1	ASNSPGRGSEKLF
14	TRBD1	TRBV4-1	ASSQQVTGVTDTQY
12	.	TRBV19	ASSPRVRGNEQF
12	.	TRBV30	AWSLVAENNEQF
11	.	TRBV7-9	ASSLRVGNEQF
15	TRBD1	TRBV4-1	ASSRTPPGQGLYEQY
13	.	TRBV27	ASSFRVGNTGELF
13	.	TRBV6-6	ASTPQGSNNEKLF
16	TRBD1	TRBV5-1	ASSSTYDRDSLTGELF
12	TRBD2	TRBV7-3	ASSSGGSYNEQF
14	TRBD1	TRBV6-5	ASSYSGQGLIYGYT
14	.	TRBV11-2	ASSLVGGADDYEQY
13	.	TRBV7-9	ASSKGVPHSYEQY
13	TRBD1	TRBV7-2	ASSLPGQFGNTIY
13	.	TRBV6-5	ASSLVYSRNEKLF
12	.	TRBV30	AWSSRGALYGYT
14	TRBD2	TRBV27	ASSPLREGSTDTQY
12	.	TRBV7-2	ASSLAGATYEQY
13	.	TRBV4-3	ASSQELQGNSPLH
13	TRBD1	TRBV4-3	ASSQVRDSSYEQY
12	.	TRBV11-2	ASSLSGESYEQY
13	.	TRBV30	AWRPPDRPGDGYT
12	TRBD2	TRBV29-1	SVARLAGPHEQY
10	.	TRBV29-1	SVQDSNQPQH
14	.	TRBV7-9	ASSYRRTNRVTEAF
14	.	TRBV5-1	ASSPPGRVNADTQY
17	.	TRBV28	ASIPSGAEPLSSTGELF
13	.	TRBV10-3	AIRAGRDNNQPQH
13	TRBD2	TRBV27	ASSLRTSIGNEQF
16	TRBD1	TRBV7-2	ASSLGRDRIFLSSPLH
11	TRBD2	TRBV25-1	ASSEYSGAVKY
12	TRBD2	TRBV6-5	ASTRLAGFNEQF
10	.	TRBV4-3	ASSQAGNEQF
13	TRBD1	TRBV6-6	ASSTGTGVGYEQY
12	.	TRBV9	ASSVAQSYNEQF
13	.	TRBV25-1	ASSDPGQSVSGAF
12	TRBD1	TRBV19	ASNAPGQGGVWY
13	.	TRBV5-1	ASSSGESSGNTIY
13	.	TRBV7-9	ASSLSSNRGEKLF
10	.	TRBV19	ASRPRAGELF
14	TRBD2	TRBV7-3	ASSLSGLAGVETQY
11	.	TRBV2	ASTETAQETQY
12	TRBD2	TRBV10-1	ASSRAGGSDTQY
10	TRBD2	TRBV7-2	ASKRGGQEQF
9	.	TRBV6-6	ASTFRGIQY